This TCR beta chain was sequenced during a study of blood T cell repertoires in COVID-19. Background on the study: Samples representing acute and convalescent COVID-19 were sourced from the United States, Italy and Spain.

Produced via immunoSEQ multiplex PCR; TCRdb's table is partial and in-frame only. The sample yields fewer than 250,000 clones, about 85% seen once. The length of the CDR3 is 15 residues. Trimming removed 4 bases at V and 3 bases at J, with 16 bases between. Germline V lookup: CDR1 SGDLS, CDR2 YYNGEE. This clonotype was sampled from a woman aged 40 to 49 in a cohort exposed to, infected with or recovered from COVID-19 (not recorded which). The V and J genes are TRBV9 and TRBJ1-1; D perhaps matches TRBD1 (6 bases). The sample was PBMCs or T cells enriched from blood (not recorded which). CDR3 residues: CASSMSVGAHTEAFF. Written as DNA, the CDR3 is TGTGCCAGCAGCATGAGCGTGGGGGCCCACACTGAAGCTTTCTTT.